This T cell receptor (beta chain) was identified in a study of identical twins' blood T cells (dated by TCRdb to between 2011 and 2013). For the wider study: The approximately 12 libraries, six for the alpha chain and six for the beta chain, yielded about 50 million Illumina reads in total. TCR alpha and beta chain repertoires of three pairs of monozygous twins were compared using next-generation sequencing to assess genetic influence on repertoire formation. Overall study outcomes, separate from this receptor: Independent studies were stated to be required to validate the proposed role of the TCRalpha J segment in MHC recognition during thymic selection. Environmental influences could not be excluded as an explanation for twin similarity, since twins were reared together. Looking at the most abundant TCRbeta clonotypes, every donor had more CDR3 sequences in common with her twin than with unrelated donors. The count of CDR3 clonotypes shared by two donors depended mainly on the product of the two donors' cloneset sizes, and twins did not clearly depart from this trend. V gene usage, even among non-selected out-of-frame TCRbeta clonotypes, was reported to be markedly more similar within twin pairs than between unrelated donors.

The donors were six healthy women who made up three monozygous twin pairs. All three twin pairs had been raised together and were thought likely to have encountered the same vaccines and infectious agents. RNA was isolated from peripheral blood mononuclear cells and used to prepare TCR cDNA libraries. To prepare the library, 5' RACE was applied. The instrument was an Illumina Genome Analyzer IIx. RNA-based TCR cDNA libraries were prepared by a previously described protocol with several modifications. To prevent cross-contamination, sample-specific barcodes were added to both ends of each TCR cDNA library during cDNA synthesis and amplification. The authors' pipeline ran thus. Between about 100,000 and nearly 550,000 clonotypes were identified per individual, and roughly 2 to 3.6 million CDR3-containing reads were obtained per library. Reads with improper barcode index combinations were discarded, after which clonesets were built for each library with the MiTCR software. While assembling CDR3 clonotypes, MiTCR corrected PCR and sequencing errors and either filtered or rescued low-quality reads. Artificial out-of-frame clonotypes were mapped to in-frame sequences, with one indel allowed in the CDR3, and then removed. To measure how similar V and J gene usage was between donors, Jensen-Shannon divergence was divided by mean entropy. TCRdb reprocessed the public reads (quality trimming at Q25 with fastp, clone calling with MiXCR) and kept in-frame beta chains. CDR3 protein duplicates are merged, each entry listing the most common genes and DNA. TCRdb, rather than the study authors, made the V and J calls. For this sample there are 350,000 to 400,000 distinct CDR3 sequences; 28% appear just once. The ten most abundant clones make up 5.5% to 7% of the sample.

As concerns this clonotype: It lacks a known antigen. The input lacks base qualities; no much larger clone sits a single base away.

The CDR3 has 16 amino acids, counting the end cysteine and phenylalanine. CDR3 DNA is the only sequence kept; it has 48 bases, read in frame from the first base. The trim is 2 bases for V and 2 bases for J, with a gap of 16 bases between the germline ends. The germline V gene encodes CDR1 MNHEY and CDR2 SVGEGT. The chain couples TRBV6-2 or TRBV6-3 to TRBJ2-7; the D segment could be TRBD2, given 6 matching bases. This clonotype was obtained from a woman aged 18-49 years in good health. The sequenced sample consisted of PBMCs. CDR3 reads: CASSYQPGGPPYEQYF. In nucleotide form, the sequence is TGTGCCAGCAGTTACCAACCAGGAGGGCCCCCCTACGAGCAGTACTTC.